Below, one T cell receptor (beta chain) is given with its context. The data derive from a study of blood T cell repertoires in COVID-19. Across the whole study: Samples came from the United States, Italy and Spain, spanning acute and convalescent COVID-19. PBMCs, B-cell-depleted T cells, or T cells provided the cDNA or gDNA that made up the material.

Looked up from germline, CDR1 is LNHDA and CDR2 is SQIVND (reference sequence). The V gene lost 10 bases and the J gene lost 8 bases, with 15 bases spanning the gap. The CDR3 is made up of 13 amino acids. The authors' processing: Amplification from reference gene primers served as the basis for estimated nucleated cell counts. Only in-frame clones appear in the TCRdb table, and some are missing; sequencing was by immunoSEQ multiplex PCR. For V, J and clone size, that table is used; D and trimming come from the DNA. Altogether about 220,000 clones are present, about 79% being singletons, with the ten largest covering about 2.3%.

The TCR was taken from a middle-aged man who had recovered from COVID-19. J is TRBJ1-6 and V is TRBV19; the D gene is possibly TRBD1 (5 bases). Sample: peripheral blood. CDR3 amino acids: CATAGRRDSPLHF. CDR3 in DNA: TGTGCCACCGCGGGACGGAGGGATTCACCCCTCCACTTT. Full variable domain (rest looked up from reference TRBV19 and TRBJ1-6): DGGITQSPKYLFRKEGQNVTLSCEQNLNHDAMYWYRQDPGQGLRLIYYSQIVNDFQKGDIAEGYSVSREKKESFPLTVTSAQKNPTAFYLCATAGRRDSPLHFGNGTRLTVT.